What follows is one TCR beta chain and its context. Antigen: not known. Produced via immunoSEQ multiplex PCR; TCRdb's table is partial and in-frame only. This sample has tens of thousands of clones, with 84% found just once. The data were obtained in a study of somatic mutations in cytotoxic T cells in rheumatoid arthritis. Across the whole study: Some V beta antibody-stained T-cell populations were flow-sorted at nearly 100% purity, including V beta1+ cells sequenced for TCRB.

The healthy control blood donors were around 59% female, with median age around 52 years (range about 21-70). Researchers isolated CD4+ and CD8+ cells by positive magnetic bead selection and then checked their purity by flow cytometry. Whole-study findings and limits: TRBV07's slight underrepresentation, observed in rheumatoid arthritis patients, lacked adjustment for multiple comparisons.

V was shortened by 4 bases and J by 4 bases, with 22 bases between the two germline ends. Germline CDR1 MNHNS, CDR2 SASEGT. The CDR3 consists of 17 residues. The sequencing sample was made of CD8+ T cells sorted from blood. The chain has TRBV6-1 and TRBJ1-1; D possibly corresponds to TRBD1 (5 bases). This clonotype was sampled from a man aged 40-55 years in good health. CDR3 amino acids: CASSGGLSGLYSTEAFF. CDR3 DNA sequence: TGTGCCAGCAGTGGAGGACTCTCGGGGCTCTACAGCACTGAAGCTTTCTTT.